The clone carrying this T cell receptor (beta chain) was detected ten times or more. The V and J ends lost 3 bases and 5 bases respectively, with 13 bases between them. Germline V gives CDR1 SGHRS, CDR2 YFSETQ. This CDR3 spans 14 amino acids. This entry is derived from a study of T-cell reconstitution after alpha-beta-depleted transplantation in children. Unique molecular identifiers were used to barcode this TCRbeta library. TCRdb redid the calling of the PCR reads with MiXCR, one entry per CDR3 protein. The table has approximately 240,000 distinct CDR3 sequences, under 13% seen once. J is TRBJ2-3 and V is TRBV5-1; TRBD2 might be the D (6 bases). Sample: PBMCs, taken before TCRalphabeta/CD19-depleted stem cell transplant. The clonotype comes from a child in the first two years of life with acute myeloid leukemia, due to receive a stem cell transplant. The CDR3 DNA sequence: TGCGCCAGCAGCTCCCCAAGAGCGGGAGATACGCAGTATTTT. It yields the protein CASSSPRAGDTQYF.